What follows are 25 T cell receptor beta chains derived from one specimen sequenced in a study of shared clonotypes between healthy human individuals. Sequencing was performed with immunoSEQ multiplex PCR; in TCRdb, only in-frame clones are kept and a portion is missing. The table shows nearly 600,000 clones, with nearly 97% occurring only once. Naivety among CD8 cells was defined by CD45RO negativity and positive CCR7 selection, thereby excluding terminally differentiated effector memory CD45RA+ cells. The specimen sequenced was naive CD8+ T cells sorted from blood. The receptors shown here come from a woman aged 25 to 39 in good health.

The chain recombines TRBV7-9 with TRBJ2-4; D call uncertain. Trimming pared 5 bases from V and 7 bases from J, leaving 15 bases between. This CDR3 spans 14 amino acids. The germline gives CDR1 SEHNR, CDR2 FQNEAQ (reference sequence). CDR3 nucleotide sequence: TGTGCCAGCAGCGCCGAAATGGGTGGGAACATTCAGTACTTC. Translating it yields CASSAEMGGNIQYF.

The chain joins TRBV10-2 to TRBJ1-5, with 12 positions matching TRBD1. CDR3 size: 16 residues. V lost 10 bases, J lost 6 bases, and 13 bases stayed unmatched. Looked up from germline, CDR1 is WSHSY and CDR2 is SAAADI. DNA of the CDR3: TGCGCCACCACCGGGACAGGGGGCCGAGGGGGTCAGCCCCAGCATTTT. Translation gives CATTGTGGRGGQPQHF.

Here the CDR3 reads CASSQEGYYNSPLHF. The CDR3 region has the DNA TGCGCCAGCAGCCAAGAAGGGTATTATAATTCACCCCTCCACTTT. The chain recombines TRBV4-1 with TRBJ1-6; D is unresolved. CDR1 MGHRA and CDR2 YSYEKL come from the germline V gene. V gave up 0 bases and J gave up 4 bases, with 7 bases separating them. The CDR3 length is 15 residues.

V is TRBV10-1 and J is TRBJ2-7; 8 bases agree with TRBD2. The CDR3 has 15 amino acids. The trim removed 3 bases at V and 7 bases at J, leaving 11 bases unmatched. Germline-derived CDR1 and CDR2 are WNHNN and SYGVQD (reference sequence). The CDR3 sequence: CASSELAAPPVEQYF. The CDR3 nucleotides are TGCGCCAGCAGTGAACTAGCGGCCCCTCCGGTTGAGCAGTACTTC.

The chain joins TRBV4-1 to TRBJ2-5, with 7 bases identical to TRBD2. In germline, CDR1 is MGHRA, CDR2 YSYEKL. This CDR3 spans 18 amino acids. Unmatched junction bases numbered 17, after V lost 0 bases and J lost 7 bases. The CDR3 DNA is TGCGCCAGCAGCCAAGATTTGCCCCTGACCAGCGGGGTGAGGACCCAGTACTTC. As protein: CASSQDLPLTSGVRTQYF.

The gene calls are TRBV7-9 and TRBJ2-1; perhaps TRBD2 as D (6 bases). In germline, CDR1 is SEHNR, CDR2 FQNEAQ (reference sequence). This CDR3 is 15 amino acids long. V gave up 3 bases and J gave up 5 bases, with 14 bases separating them. CDR3 region: CASSLGSGDHNEQFF. Here the CDR3 DNA reads TGTGCCAGCAGCTTGGGTAGCGGAGATCACAATGAGCAGTTCTTC.

This clone was recorded a few times. The chain joins TRBV9 to TRBJ2-1, with D possibly TRBD2 on 6 matching bases. The CDR3 covers 17 residues. CDR1 and CDR2 (germline): SGDLS, YYNGEE. V shed 0 bases and J shed 0 bases, with 13 bases lying between them. DNA of the CDR3: TGTGCCAGCAGCGTAGCTTGGCGGGATGACTCCTACAATGAGCAGTTCTTC. This codes for CASSVAWRDDSYNEQFF.

The chain is built from TRBV28 and TRBJ2-6, with 10 bases lining up with TRBD2. The CDR3 loop spans 20 amino acids. The V segment lost 4 bases and the J segment 0 bases; nucleotides outside the gene matches: 12. Germline values: CDR1 MDHEN, CDR2 SYDVKM. The CDR3 nucleotides are TGTGCCAGCAGTTCCGCCCGGAACGTAGCGGGGGGCTCTGGGGCCAACGTCCTGACTTTC. It yields the protein CASSSARNVAGGSGANVLTF.

CDR3 sequence reads: CASSQTRDLSTGELFF. For the CDR3, the DNA is TGTGCCAGCAGCCAGACCCGGGACCTTAGCACCGGGGAGCTGTTTTTT. V usage is TRBV7-9 and J usage is TRBJ2-2; the D call may be TRBD1 or TRBD2 (5 bases each). The CDR3 runs 16 residues. Trimming shortened V by 5 bases and J by 4 bases, and 17 bases separated the two germline ends. Germline CDR1 is SEHNR and CDR2 is FQNEAQ (reference sequence).

The V call is TRBV15, the J call TRBJ2-5; D not certain. The CDR3 loop spans 15 amino acids. Looked up from germline, CDR1 is LNHNV and CDR2 is YYDKDF (reference sequence). V lost 7 bases and J 5 bases, leaving 20 bases between the germline ends. The CDR3 region is CATNPGPQDGETQYF. The CDR3 DNA is TGTGCCACCAACCCGGGTCCCCAGGACGGGGAGACCCAGTACTTC.

This chain joins TRBV27 and TRBJ2-3, with 11 positions matching TRBD2. The CDR3 is 14 residues long. V shed 4 bases, J shed 5 bases, and the junction held 2 bases outside the gene matches. CDR1 and CDR2 (germline): MNHEY, SMNVEV (reference sequence). CDR3: CASSSGLAGDTQYF. DNA of the CDR3: TGTGCCAGCAGTTCAGGACTAGCGGGAGATACGCAGTATTTT.

This chain uses TRBV5-8 with TRBJ2-1; no firm D call. V was pared by 4 bases and J by 0 bases, with 8 bases between. Germline assignment: CDR1 SGHTS and CDR2 YDEGEE. The CDR3 is 14 residues long. The CDR3 region is CASSPLSSYNEQFF. Here the CDR3 DNA reads TGTGCCAGCAGCCCCTTGAGCTCCTACAATGAGCAGTTCTTC.

This chain links TRBV4-1 with TRBJ2-2; TRBD2 is a possible D gene (7 bases). CDR3 size: 18 residues. Trimming left V 0 bases short and J 0 bases short, with 14 bases between. The germline gives CDR1 MGHRA, CDR2 YSYEKL. DNA for the CDR3: TGCGCCAGCAGCCAAGATCTTCGCGGGGGCGCGAACACCGGGGAGCTGTTTTTT. This gives the protein CASSQDLRGGANTGELFF.

The gene calls are TRBV5-6 and TRBJ2-7; TRBD2 is a possible D gene (6 bases). CDR1 and CDR2 (germline): SGHDT, YYEEEE. With 0 bases removed from V and 6 bases from J, the gap between germline ends came to 7 bases. The CDR3 totals 12 residues. DNA for the CDR3: TGTGCCAGCAGCTTGGGGGAGGCCGAGCAGTACTTC. Its translation is CASSLGEAEQYF.

A note on this clone: The sample has other DNA sequences that encode this CDR3 too. V gene TRBV7-9 combines with J gene TRBJ2-1; D is unresolved. Germline V gene sequence: CDR1 SEHNR, CDR2 FQNEAQ (reference sequence). V gave up 1 base and J gave up 4 bases, with 8 bases separating them. CDR3 length equals 14 residues. CDR3 in amino acids: CASSLGTNYNEQFF. In nucleotides, the CDR3 is TGTGCCAGCAGCTTAGGTACAAATTACAATGAGCAGTTCTTC.

V gene TRBV28 combines with J gene TRBJ2-1, with D unclear. This CDR3 has 12 residues. V was pared by 8 bases and J by 0 bases, with 5 bases between. Per the germline V gene, CDR1 is MDHEN and CDR2 is SYDVKM. The CDR3 protein is CASGNSYNEQFF. CDR3 nucleotide sequence: TGTGCCAGCGGTAACTCCTACAATGAGCAGTTCTTC. Using reference TRBV28 and TRBJ2-1 for the parts outside the CDR3, the full variable domain is DVKVTQSSRYLVKRTGEKVFLECVQDMDHENMFWYRQDPGLGLRLIYFSYDVKMKEKGDIPEGYSVSREKKERFSLILESASTNQTSMYLCASGNSYNEQFFGPGTRLTVL.

The V and J genes are TRBV27 and TRBJ2-5; either TRBD1 or TRBD2 may supply D (5 bases each). CDR3 length equals 16 residues. Trimming pared 0 bases from V and 5 bases from J, leaving 16 bases between. CDR1 MNHEY and CDR2 SMNVEV come from the germline V gene (reference sequence). The DNA for the CDR3 is TGTGCCAGCAGTTTATCTGGGGTCCCTTGGGGGGAGACCCAGTACTTC. It codes for CASSLSGVPWGETQYF.

This chain links TRBV6-6 with TRBJ1-4; no clear D. This CDR3 is 12 amino acids long. Germline CDR1 and CDR2: MNHNY and SVGAGI (reference sequence). The V end lost 2 bases, the J end lost 6 bases, and 4 bases lay between the germline ends. The CDR3 is CASSYRDEKLFF. CDR3 bases: TGTGCCAGCAGTTACAGGGATGAAAAACTGTTTTTT.

As to this clone: This specimen includes other DNA sequences encoding the same CDR3. CDR3 protein: CASSFGQGNYEQYF. In nucleotides, the CDR3 is TGTGCCAGCAGTTTCGGTCAGGGCAACTACGAGCAGTACTTC. The chain recombines TRBV28 with TRBJ2-7; tentatively, D is TRBD1 (5 bases). The CDR3 loop spans 14 amino acids. Trimming left V 3 bases short and J 3 bases short, with 12 bases between. The germline V gene has CDR1 MDHEN and CDR2 SYDVKM.

This clone was seen more than once but under ten times. This chain joins TRBV21-1 and TRBJ2-1; TRBD2, the D gene given by the table, was not confirmed from the DNA. TRBV21-1 is classified as a pseudogene. CDR3 length: 17 amino acids. The CDR3 here is CASSKDRLAGANNEQFF. Written as DNA, the CDR3 is TGTGCCAGCAGCAAAGATCGACTAGCGGGGGCGAACAATGAGCAGTTCTTC.

This chain joins TRBV28 and TRBJ2-7, with 10 bases that match TRBD1. From germline, CDR1 is MDHEN and CDR2 SYDVKM. The V segment lost 6 bases and the J segment 3 bases; nucleotides outside the gene matches: 5. The CDR3 has 14 amino acids. The CDR3 here is CASSPGQGFYEQYF. CDR3 in DNA: TGTGCCAGCAGCCCGGGACAGGGGTTCTACGAGCAGTACTTC.

The chain couples TRBV19 to TRBJ1-2; D may be TRBD1 (5 bases). Germline V CDR1 and CDR2: LNHDA, SQIVND (reference sequence). The germline V and J ends were trimmed by 4 bases and 2 bases, with 17 bases remaining between them. The CDR3 extends over 16 amino acids. The CDR3 loop reads CASSTAWGLLNYGYTF. DNA of the CDR3: TGTGCCAGTAGTACCGCCTGGGGCCTCCTAAACTATGGCTACACCTTC.

J is TRBJ2-7 and V is TRBV6-1; D call uncertain. The CDR3 contains 16 residues. V lost 0 bases to trimming and J lost 2 bases, with 14 bases between them. Germline V gene sequence: CDR1 MNHNS, CDR2 SASEGT. The CDR3 DNA sequence: TGTGCCAGCAGTGAAGCCATCATATTCAGCCCCTACGAGCAGTACTTC. Its translation: CASSEAIIFSPYEQYF.

J is TRBJ2-5 and V is TRBV28; possibly TRBD2 for D (5 bases). Germline CDR1 and CDR2: MDHEN and SYDVKM. V lost 8 bases to trimming and J lost 0 bases, with 25 bases between them. This CDR3 has 18 residues. The CDR3 DNA reads as TGTGCCAGCGGCTCCGGCCCCCCGGCCATAGCGTACCAAGAGACCCAGTACTTC. Encoded protein: CASGSGPPAIAYQETQYF.

The V call is TRBV6-1, the J call TRBJ1-2; D gene ambiguous. The CDR3 covers 15 residues. In germline, CDR1 is MNHNS, CDR2 SASEGT. The V end lost 2 bases, the J end lost 4 bases, and 14 bases lay between the germline ends. CDR3 in DNA: TGTGCCAGCAGTGAACTTAGTCAGGCGATCTATGGCTACACCTTC. Its translation is CASSELSQAIYGYTF.